These 32 T cell receptor beta chains were all obtained from the same sample, sequenced in a study of CD8+CD57+ T cells in acquired aplastic anemia. TCR beta VDJ and CDR3 profiles were obtained from a genomic DNA template. TCRdb reanalysed the reads using MiXCR and keeps one entry per CDR3 protein. The sample yields over 150,000 distinct CDR3 sequences, 65% to 75% seen once. Whoever was chosen for sequencing had shown CD8+CD57+ cell expansion by flow cytometry. The sample comprised sorted CD4+, CD8+, or CD8+CD57+ T cells (not recorded which) from PBMCs. These receptors were collected from a human donor with aplastic anemia.

The sample holds one count of this clonotype. This chain joins TRBV10-2 and TRBJ2-1, with a possible D match to TRBD2 (7 bases). The germline V gene encodes CDR1 WSHSY and CDR2 SAAADI. V gave up 4 bases and J gave up 5 bases, with 21 bases separating them. This CDR3 is 17 amino acids long. CDR3 region: CASSAPREGEAHNEQFF. In DNA, the CDR3 is TGCGCCAGCAGTGCACCGAGGGAGGGGGAGGCCCACAATGAGCAGTTCTTC.

The sample holds a few counts of this clonotype. This sequence joins TRBV5-5 and TRBJ2-7; the D gene could be TRBD1 or TRBD2 (5 bases each). In germline, CDR1 is SGHKS, CDR2 YYEKEE (reference sequence). This CDR3 comprises 15 residues. Between the trimmed V and J ends, which lost 1 base and 1 base, there was a span of 12 bases. Written as DNA, the CDR3 is TGTGCCAGCAGCTTGTCGGGGACGGATTCCTACGAGCAGTACTTC. It yields the protein CASSLSGTDSYEQYF.

V is TRBV11-3 and J is TRBJ2-3, with D perhaps TRBD2 (7 bases). Trimming took 3 bases from V and 4 from J, leaving 11 bases between them. CDR1 and CDR2 (germline): SGHNT, YENEEA. The CDR3 is made up of 14 amino acids. The CDR3 is CASSFGGAADTQYF. DNA for the CDR3: TGTGCCAGCAGCTTTGGGGGGGCGGCAGATACGCAGTATTTT.

On this clonotype: A junction boundary mismatches the germline segment, possibly from a read error. The gene calls are TRBV7-2 and TRBJ2-1; D not certain. The germline CDR1 and CDR2 sequences are SGHTA and FQGNSA. The CDR3 is 13 residues long. CDR3: CASSLDSTNEQSF. CDR3 nucleotides: TGTGCCAGCAGCTTAGACAGTACCAATGAGCAGTCCTTC.

The rearrangement joins TRBV24-1 to TRBJ1-2, with no clear D. V was shortened by 2 bases and J by 7 bases, with 10 bases between the two germline ends. The CDR3 has 13 residues. Germline assignment: CDR1 KGHDR and CDR2 SFDVKD. Here the CDR3 DNA reads TGTGCCACCAGTGATTCGAACAAGGGTGGCTACACCTTC. Translated: CATSDSNKGGYTF.

The chain is built from TRBV29-1 and TRBJ2-2; D is unresolved. The length of the CDR3 is 11 residues. Germline CDR1 is SQVTM and CDR2 is ANQGSEA. With 3 bases removed from V and 4 bases from J, the gap between germline ends came to 3 bases. The CDR3 bases are TGCAGCGTTGACTCCACCGGGGAGCTGTTTTTT. Protein product: CSVDSTGELFF.

This chain's CDR3 is CASSLEGTITYEQYF. The DNA for the CDR3 is TGTGCCAGCAGCTTAGAGGGGACTATTACCTACGAGCAGTACTTC. The V call is TRBV7-3, the J call TRBJ2-7; 7 bases align to TRBD2. Trimming at V came to 2 bases and at J to 2 bases, leaving 6 bases not matched to a gene. Germline V gene lookup returns CDR1 SGHTA and CDR2 FQGTGA. This CDR3 has 15 residues.

The V gene is TRBV5-1, the J gene TRBJ2-7; D not resolved. CDR1 is SGHRS, CDR2 YFSETQ, per germline. The V end lost 0 bases, the J end lost 6 bases, and 7 bases lay between the germline ends. The CDR3 consists of 12 residues. The CDR3: CASSLAWTEQYF. CDR3 coding DNA: TGCGCCAGCAGCTTGGCCTGGACCGAGCAGTACTTC. Based on the CDR3 plus reference TRBV5-1 and TRBJ2-7, the full variable domain is KAGVTQTPRYLIKTRGQQVTLSCSPISGHRSVSWYQQTPGQGLQFLFEYFSETQRNKGNFPGRFSGRQFSNSRSEMNVSTLELGDSALYLCASSLAWTEQYFGPGTRLTVT.

This chain uses TRBV7-2 with TRBJ1-6; TRBD1 is a possible D gene (5 bases). Germline V CDR1 and CDR2: SGHTA, FQGNSA. The CDR3 length is 17 residues. V lost 5 bases to trimming and J lost 0 bases, with 14 bases between them. The DNA for the CDR3 is TGTGCCAGCAGCGTCTCAGGGATATACTCCTATAATTCACCCCTCCACTTT. It is translated as CASSVSGIYSYNSPLHF.

The V and J genes are TRBV19 and TRBJ1-2; a weak D match, TRBD1 (6 bases). This CDR3 spans 14 amino acids. Trimming left V 4 bases short and J 0 bases short, with 9 bases between. Germline V gene lookup returns CDR1 LNHDA and CDR2 SQIVND (reference sequence). CDR3 loop: CASSRTGSNYGYTF. Written as DNA, the CDR3 is TGTGCCAGTAGTAGAACAGGGTCTAACTATGGCTACACCTTC.

This clonotype was counted a single time. The chain employs TRBV7-6 and TRBJ2-3; 10 nucleotides match TRBD2. The CDR3 has 17 amino acids. CDR1 SGHVS and CDR2 FNYEAQ come from the germline V gene. With 5 bases clipped from V and 4 bases from J, the junction kept 12 bases outside the gene matches. The CDR3 reads CASSQGASGSFADTQYF. The CDR3 region has the DNA TGTGCCAGCAGCCAGGGGGCTAGCGGGAGTTTCGCAGATACGCAGTATTTT. Looking up the rest from reference TRBV7-6 and TRBJ2-3 gives the full variable domain: GAGVSQSPRYKVTKRGQDVALRCDPISGHVSLYWYRQALGQGPEFLTYFNYEAQQDKSGLPNDRFSAERPEGSISTLTIQRTEQRDSAMYRCASSQGASGSFADTQYFGPGTRLTVL.

V and J are TRBV19 and TRBJ1-5; maybe TRBD1 (5 bases). This CDR3 contains 14 residues. Germline CDR1 is LNHDA and CDR2 is SQIVND (reference sequence). Trimming shortened V by 7 bases and J by 3 bases, and 13 bases separated the two germline ends. The CDR3 sequence: CASKSDGTNQPQHF. The CDR3 DNA reads as TGTGCCAGTAAATCAGACGGGACCAATCAGCCCCAGCATTTT.

V and J are TRBV7-9 and TRBJ1-1; D uncertain. The CDR3 length is 12 residues. V gave up 6 bases and J gave up 1 base, with 6 bases separating them. CDR1 and CDR2 (germline): SEHNR, FQNEAQ (reference sequence). The CDR3 coding sequence is TGTGCCAGCAGTTCGGAGAACACTGAAGCTTTCTTT. It encodes CASSSENTEAFF.

This clonotype is a singleton in its sample. CDR3: CSVEGYHYNEQFF. The CDR3 nucleotides are TGCAGCGTTGAGGGCTATCATTACAATGAGCAGTTCTTC. The chain recombines TRBV29-1 with TRBJ2-1; D uncertain. The germline V gene has CDR1 SQVTM and CDR2 ANQGSEA. V was pared by 3 bases and J by 4 bases, with 10 bases between. The length of the CDR3 is 13 residues.

The chain has TRBV15 and TRBJ2-3; unclear D gene. V was cut by 0 bases and J by 2 bases, with 12 bases left in between. Germline loops: CDR1 LNHNV, CDR2 YYDKDF (reference sequence). The CDR3 spans 16 residues. CDR3 residues: CATSRDDTRPTDTQYF. CDR3 bases: TGTGCCACCAGCAGAGATGACACCCGCCCCACAGATACGCAGTATTTT.

This clonotype was detected a few times. J is TRBJ2-3 and V is TRBV20-1, with 7 bases fitting TRBD2. This CDR3 comprises 15 residues. With 7 bases clipped from V and 2 bases from J, the junction kept 12 bases outside the gene matches. Germline V CDR1 and CDR2: DFQATT, SNEGSKA (reference sequence). DNA for the CDR3: TGCAGTGTCCCAGCTCACCGGGGGGACACAGATACGCAGTATTTT. It yields the protein CSVPAHRGDTDTQYF.

This clonotype was picked up one time. The genes are TRBV12-3 or TRBV12-4 and TRBJ2-7; either TRBD1 or TRBD2 may supply D (5 bases each). V dropped 6 bases and J dropped 7 bases, with 16 bases sitting between them. The length of the CDR3 is 13 residues. CDR3 in amino acids: CASSLGTLSEQYF. DNA for the CDR3: TGTGCCAGCAGCCTAGGGACGCTTTCGGAGCAGTACTTC.

DNA for the CDR3: TGCAGTGCTGGGGACTGGCGCACAGATACGCAGTATTTT. As protein: CSAGDWRTDTQYF. The V call is TRBV20-1, the J call TRBJ2-3; D perhaps matches TRBD2 (6 bases). The CDR3 runs to 13 residues. Germline V gene data show CDR1 as DFQATT and CDR2 as SNEGSKA (reference sequence). With 5 bases removed from V and 1 base from J, the gap between germline ends came to 10 bases.

This clonotype was seen a handful of times. Mismatch with germline at one junction end may stem from a read error. The rearrangement joins TRBV7-7 to TRBJ2-5, with TRBD2 identical over 7 bases. The CDR3 runs 13 residues. Germline V gene sequence: CDR1 SSHAT, CDR2 FNYEAQ (reference sequence). The CDR3 protein is CASRSGMGETQYF. The CDR3 nucleotides are TGTGCTAGCAGAAGCGGGATGGGAGAGACCCAGTACTTC.

The chain recombines TRBV24-1 with TRBJ2-1; 7 nucleotides align to TRBD1. After removal of 5 bases from V and 9 bases from J, the junction contained 12 bases not matched to a gene. CDR1 and CDR2 from the germline V gene are KGHDR and SFDVKD. The length of the CDR3 is 15 residues. The CDR3 bases are TGTGCCACCAGTGCAACAGGGGCCCCCGGATCTGAGCAGTTCTTC. Protein: CATSATGAPGSEQFF.

The V and J genes are TRBV25-1 and TRBJ2-1, with TRBD2 identical over 7 bases. V trimming: 3 bases; J trimming: 6 bases; junction bases outside the gene matches: 11. This CDR3 spans 16 amino acids. From germline, CDR1 is MGHDK and CDR2 SYGVNS. In nucleotides, the CDR3 is TGTGCCAGCAGTGAGGGGTGGGGGGGGGAAAGCAATGAGCAGTTCTTC. The encoded protein is CASSEGWGGESNEQFF.

The chain combines TRBV20-1 with TRBJ1-1; D is ambiguous. The germline CDR1 and CDR2 sequences are DFQATT and SNEGSKA (reference sequence). V lost 1 base and J lost 0, with 9 bases in between. This CDR3 has 14 amino acids. The CDR3 here is CSARGSLMNTEAFF. In DNA, the CDR3 is TGCAGTGCTAGAGGGAGCCTCATGAACACTGAAGCTTTCTTT.

Notes on this clonotype: At one boundary the junction diverges from the germline segment, which might be a read error. The chain is built from TRBV15 and TRBJ2-1; D gene unclear. In germline, CDR1 is LNHNV, CDR2 YYDKDF (reference sequence). The CDR3 contains 16 residues. CDR3 bases: TGTGCCACCAGCGGAGAGGCATTGAGCTCCTACAATGAGCAGTTCTTC. It yields the protein CATSGEALSSYNEQFF. The full variable domain, with the rest looked up from reference TRBV15 and TRBJ2-1, is DAMVIQNPRYQVTQFGKPVTLSCSQTLNHNVMYWYQQKSSQAPKLLFHYYDKDFNNEADTPDNFQSRRPNTSFCFLDIRSPGLGDTAMYLCATSGEALSSYNEQFFGPGTRLTVL.

This clonotype was observed a handful of times. The chain is built from TRBV7-3 and TRBJ1-1; D gene ambiguous. Germline CDR1 is SGHTA and CDR2 is FQGTGA. This CDR3 is 14 amino acids long. The germline V and J ends were trimmed by 2 bases and 0 bases, with 7 bases remaining between them. CDR3 in DNA: TGTGCCAGCAGCTTAGTTACGATGAACACTGAAGCTTTCTTT. Amino acids: CASSLVTMNTEAFF.

This sequence joins TRBV9 and TRBJ2-2; D not certain. This CDR3 comprises 13 residues. Per the germline V gene, CDR1 is SGDLS and CDR2 is YYNGEE. Trimming shortened V by 2 bases and J by 3 bases, and 5 bases separated the two germline ends. Written as DNA, the CDR3 is TGTGCCAGCAGCGTCTCGTACACCGGGGAGCTGTTTTTT. As protein: CASSVSYTGELFF.

The chain recombines TRBV7-2 with TRBJ1-5; D may be TRBD1 (5 bases). CDR1 is SGHTA, CDR2 FQGNSA, per germline. The V and J ends lost 2 bases and 1 base respectively, with 12 bases between them. This CDR3 is 16 amino acids long. The CDR3 sequence is CASSLSQGGSNQPQHF. The CDR3 bases are TGTGCCAGCAGCTTAAGTCAGGGAGGAAGCAATCAGCCCCAGCATTTT.

The chain links TRBV10-3 to TRBJ2-1, with D hard to call. This CDR3 has 12 amino acids. Per the germline V gene, CDR1 is ENHRY and CDR2 is SYGVKD. V lost 4 bases, J lost 4 bases, and 5 bases lay in between. This CDR3 is CAISGQYNEQFF. CDR3 DNA sequence: TGTGCCATCAGTGGGCAGTACAATGAGCAGTTCTTC.

The V gene is TRBV10-3, the J gene TRBJ2-3; 9 bases align to TRBD1. J lost 4 bases, V lost 0 bases, and 17 bases had no gene match. Per the germline V gene, CDR1 is ENHRY and CDR2 is SYGVKD. This CDR3 region has 20 residues. This CDR3 reads CAISESLGTGTGLHADTQYF. The CDR3 DNA sequence: TGTGCCATCAGTGAGTCTCTCGGGACAGGGACAGGACTGCACGCAGATACGCAGTATTTT.

J is TRBJ1-1 and V is TRBV7-9; tentative D call: TRBD1 (5 bases). Germline-derived CDR1 and CDR2 are SEHNR and FQNEAQ (reference sequence). The CDR3 runs 12 residues. V was cut by 0 bases and J by 12 bases, with 11 bases left in between. The CDR3 here is CASSLAGDSPFF. CDR3 DNA: TGTGCCAGCAGCTTAGCGGGAGACAGTCCTTTCTTT.

The chain uses TRBV19 and TRBJ1-5, with TRBD1 identical over 11 bases. V lost 1 base to trimming and J lost 5 bases; unmatched junction nucleotides: 7. Looked up from germline, CDR1 is LNHDA and CDR2 is SQIVND (reference sequence). The CDR3 is made up of 17 amino acids. CDR3 loop: CASSIGTGGATHQPQHF. CDR3 bases: TGTGCCAGTAGTATAGGGACAGGGGGCGCGACGCATCAGCCCCAGCATTTT.

CDR3 sequence: CATSIAGAGGNEQFF. Here the CDR3 DNA reads TGTGCCACCAGTATCGCTGGGGCAGGGGGGAATGAGCAGTTCTTC. V and J are TRBV24-1 and TRBJ2-1; a possible D gene is TRBD1 (7 bases). V gave up 6 bases and J gave up 7 bases, with 18 bases separating them. Germline V gives CDR1 KGHDR, CDR2 SFDVKD. The CDR3 extends over 15 amino acids.

In its sample, this clonotype was seen many times. The chain employs TRBV29-1 and TRBJ2-7, with TRBD1 matching over 10 bases. CDR3 length equals 14 residues. The germline CDR1 and CDR2 sequences are SQVTM and ANQGSEA. The J segment lost 4 bases and the V segment lost 2 bases, leaving 5 bases of the junction unmatched. In DNA form, the CDR3 reads TGCAGCGTTGAAAAGGGGGACAGGGGTTACGAGCAGTACTTC. This encodes CSVEKGDRGYEQYF.